The entry that follows covers one T cell receptor (beta chain) sequence. The sample belongs to a study of blood T cell repertoires in COVID-19. Background on the study: Italy, Spain and the United States were the sources of the convalescent and acute COVID-19 samples. From T cells, B-cell-depleted T cells, or PBMCs came the material, which was cDNA or gDNA.

The authors' processing: Estimation of nucleated cell counts relied on the amplification of reference gene primers. Some clones are missing from TCRdb's copy, which holds only in-frame ones; the method was immunoSEQ multiplex PCR. That table supplies the V and J calls and clone size; D and trimming were determined from the DNA. The sample holds just over 75,000 clones, 65% to 85% seen once. This CDR3 is built from 14 residues. Trimming removed 6 bases from V and 7 bases from J; junction bases left unmatched: 5. Germline V gene lookup returns CDR1 SGHTA and CDR2 FQGNSA. This chain links TRBV7-2 with TRBJ2-7, with 14 bases identical to TRBD2. This clonotype was obtained from a man aged 55 to 69 with active or convalescent COVID-19. Sequences were obtained from peripheral blood. CDR3 protein: CASRTSGGADEQYF. Written as DNA, the CDR3 is TGTGCCAGCAGGACTAGCGGGGGGGCCGATGAGCAGTACTTC. The full variable domain, completed using reference TRBV7-2 and TRBJ2-7, is GAGVSQSPSNKVTEKGKDVELRCDPISGHTALYWYRQSLGQGLEFLIYFQGNSAPDKSGLPSDRFSAERTGGSVSTLTIQRTQQEDSAVYLCASRTSGGADEQYFGPGTRLTVT.